The rows below give T cell receptor beta chains drawn from one sample of a study of post-analysis software for immune sequencing data. TCRdb ran MiXCR on the PCR reads and lists one entry per CDR3 protein. The table shows 600,000 to 700,000 distinct CDR3 sequences, with 59% occurring only once. Sequencing input: blood. These receptors were taken from a girl aged 2-10 years with multiple sclerosis. CDR3s include the opening cysteine and the closing phenylalanine or tryptophan. The D gene is left open where the match is weak. Clone size, where shown, is once, few, many, or a class for clones that have expanded.

V gene	clone size	J gene	D gene	CDR3 DNA	CDR3 protein
TRBV19	.	TRBJ1-2	.	TGTGCCAGTAGCGTCGGATGGGGAAACTATGGCTACACCTTC	CASSVGWGNYGYTF
TRBV6-1	.	TRBJ1-1	.	TGTGCCAGCCACGGACGGGGCACTGAAGCTTTCTTT	CASHGRGTEAFF
TRBV10-3	few	TRBJ2-3	.	TGTGCCATCAGTTTAACTAGCCCCGATACGCAGTATTTT	CAISLTSPDTQYF
TRBV5-1	.	TRBJ2-7	TRBD2	TGCGCCAGCAGTCCCCTCGGGACTAGTCTAGTCTACGAGCAGTACTTC	CASSPLGTSLVYEQYF
TRBV12-3/TRBV12-4	.	TRBJ1-2	.	TGTGCCAGCAGTACCTCGAGGGACTATGGCTACACCTTC	CASSTSRDYGYTF
TRBV5-1	.	TRBJ2-7	TRBD1	TGCGCCAGCAGCTCGGGACAGGGGGCCAACGAGCAGTACTTC	CASSSGQGANEQYF
TRBV27	.	TRBJ1-5	.	TGTGCCAGCAGTTTCAGACAGCCCAATCAGCCCCAGCATTTT	CASSFRQPNQPQHF
TRBV11-2	.	TRBJ2-5	TRBD1	TGTGCCAGCAGCTTAGGGCATGGAGCAGGGGGCGCAGAGACCCAGTACTTC	CASSLGHGAGGAETQYF
TRBV5-1	few	TRBJ2-7	TRBD2	TGCGCCAGCAGCTTGGGGCTAGCGGGAGACAATCTGTACGAGCAGTACTTC	CASSLGLAGDNLYEQYF
TRBV12-3/TRBV12-4	few	TRBJ1-2	.	TGTGCCAGCAGTTTATGGGGGCTGCGTGATTATGGCTACACCTTC	CASSLWGLRDYGYTF
TRBV12-3/TRBV12-4	many	TRBJ2-5	TRBD1	TGTGCCAGCAGCCGAGGGGGCCGAGAGACCCAGTACTTC	CASSRGGRETQYF
TRBV20-1	few	TRBJ2-3	.	TGCAGTGCCCCGAAAGGGGCCACAGATACGCAGTATTTT	CSAPKGATDTQYF
TRBV6-6	few	TRBJ2-5	.	TGTGCCAGCAGTTACAGGCAAGAGACCCAGTACTTC	CASSYRQETQYF
TRBV6-6	once	TRBJ2-7	.	TGTGCCAGCAGTTACTCGGGCGGGAACGAGCAGTACTTC	CASSYSGGNEQYF
TRBV5-1	.	TRBJ2-2	.	TGCGCCAGCAAGGTCTCGGCCGGGGAGCTGTTTTTT	CASKVSAGELFF
TRBV7-9	.	TRBJ2-3	TRBD2	TGTGCCAGCAGCCTCGGACTAGCGGGGAGGGCAGATACGCAGTATTTT	CASSLGLAGRADTQYF
TRBV20-1	.	TRBJ1-2	TRBD1	TGCATTTCCCAGGGAGGGACAGGGGATAACTATGGCTACACCTTC	CISQGGTGDNYGYTF
TRBV20-1	.	TRBJ2-7	.	TGCAGTGCTAGAGACGCGACTGAAAAGGTGTGGTTCTACGAGCAGTACTTC	CSARDATEKVWFYEQYF
TRBV6-5	.	TRBJ2-1	.	TGTGCCAGCATGATAGGGCGGGATTACAATGAGCAGTTCTTC	CASMIGRDYNEQFF
TRBV4-3	.	TRBJ2-3	.	TGCGCCAGCAGCCGCACCCCGGCAGATACGCAGTATTTT	CASSRTPADTQYF
TRBV20-1	.	TRBJ1-6	.	TGCAGTGTTAGAGGGAGAAAGACAGAAGATAATTCACCCCTCCACTTT	CSVRGRKTEDNSPLHF
TRBV6-6	.	TRBJ2-5	TRBD2	TGTGCCAGCGCCCTTTACTCATCGACTAGCGGACAAGAGACCCAGTACTTC	CASALYSSTSGQETQYF
TRBV15	once	TRBJ1-3	.	TGTGCCACCAGCAGGTACGAGGGGTCTGGAAACACCATATATTTT	CATSRYEGSGNTIYF
TRBV12-3/TRBV12-4	.	TRBJ2-5	TRBD2	TGTGCCAGCAGTTCGGGACTAGTCTCTCCAGAGACCCAGTACTTC	CASSSGLVSPETQYF
TRBV2	once	TRBJ2-7	.	TGTGCCAGTGGATGGGGGACCTACGAGCAGTACTTC	CASGWGTYEQYF
TRBV2	once	TRBJ2-7	TRBD2	TGTGCCAGCAGTGAAGCGCGGGCGGGGGGGAATGAGCAGTACTTC	CASSEARAGGNEQYF
TRBV20-1	.	TRBJ2-5	TRBD1	TGCAGTGCTAAGCCGGGACAGGGCTTCCTAGAGACCCAGTACTTC	CSAKPGQGFLETQYF
TRBV5-6	few	TRBJ2-7	TRBD1	TGTGCCAGCAGCTTGGATAGGACAGGGAGCTCCTACGAGCAGTACTTC	CASSLDRTGSSYEQYF
TRBV5-5	few	TRBJ2-7	.	TGTGCCAGCAGCTTGGACAGGACCTACGAGCAGTACTTC	CASSLDRTYEQYF